The 19 T cell receptor beta chains listed next were all sequenced from one sample in a study of beta chain features in type 1 diabetes. Study findings and constraints: TCRB CDR3s from Type 1 diabetes patients were moderately but significantly shorter in all four CD4+ subsets.

No antigens are known for them. Expressed TCRB transcripts got sequenced, as all isolated RNA was reverse transcribed. Assay used: immunoSEQ multiplex PCR; TCRdb lists only in-frame clones, some missing. The sample has under 850,000 clones, 13% seen once. Specimen: naive CD4+ T cells from blood. The receptors were gathered from a man aged 18 to 30 with type 1 diabetes.

There are a few counts of this clone. V usage is TRBV30 and J usage is TRBJ2-5; tentatively, D is TRBD1 (5 bases). The DNA end lines up better with TRBJ2-7; the J call may be wrong. The CDR3 consists of 13 residues. Germline V gives CDR1 GTSNPN, CDR2 SVGIG (reference sequence). CDR3 sequence (DNA): TGTGCCTGGAGTCTTGACAGTTCCTACGAGCAGTACTTC. Amino acids: CAWSLDSSYEQYF.

The chain is built from TRBV29-1 and TRBJ2-7, with 10 bases aligning to TRBD1. This CDR3 spans 11 amino acids. V dropped 6 bases and J dropped 7; count of bases not matched to a gene: 3. The germline V gene encodes CDR1 SQVTM and CDR2 ANQGSEA. The CDR3 is CSVAGQGEQYF. DNA for the CDR3: TGCAGCGTGGCGGGACAGGGGGAGCAGTACTTC.

The V gene is TRBV5-8, the J gene TRBJ2-3, with 8 bases fitting TRBD1. V gave up 4 bases and J gave up 0 bases; unmatched junction bases: 13. This CDR3 contains 18 residues. From germline, CDR1 is SGHTS and CDR2 YDEGEE. The CDR3 DNA sequence: TGTGCCAGCAGCCGTGACAGGGGTCCTGCGGGTAGCACAGATACGCAGTATTTT. Translation: CASSRDRGPAGSTDTQYF.

The V call is TRBV6-6, the J call TRBJ2-5, with a possible D match to TRBD2 (7 bases). The CDR3 consists of 15 residues. Germline V gene lookup returns CDR1 MNHNY and CDR2 SVGAGI (reference sequence). Trimming removed 4 bases at V and 1 base at J, with 13 bases between. CDR3 residues: CASSLGLGGQETQYF. DNA for the CDR3: TGTGCCAGCAGTTTAGGACTAGGGGGCCAAGAGACCCAGTACTTC.

This clone was detected a few times. This chain uses TRBV5-1 with TRBJ2-5; D not resolved. CDR1 and CDR2 (germline): SGHRS, YFSETQ. V was cut by 4 bases and J by 4 bases, with 5 bases left in between. The CDR3 spans 11 residues. CDR3 DNA sequence: TGCGCCAGCAGCCAGACAGAGACCCAGTACTTC. Its protein is CASSQTETQYF.

This clone was seen a handful of times. The chain has TRBV29-1 and TRBJ2-6; D ambiguous. In germline, CDR1 is SQVTM, CDR2 ANQGSEA. This CDR3 has 14 residues. Trimming stripped 1 base from V and 2 bases from J, with 6 bases between. CDR3 loop: CSVEGSTGANVLTF. The CDR3 DNA sequence: TGCAGCGTTGAAGGCTCCACTGGGGCCAACGTCCTGACTTTC.

This clone was observed a handful of times. J is TRBJ2-5 and V is TRBV5-1; 12 nucleotides line up with TRBD2. The germline gives CDR1 SGHRS, CDR2 YFSETQ. The CDR3 is 15 residues long. The V segment lost 4 bases and the J segment 5 bases; nucleotides outside the gene matches: 6. CDR3 DNA sequence: TGCGCCAGCAGCACCCCTAGCGGGGGGGGCGAGACCCAGTACTTC. Its protein is CASSTPSGGGETQYF.

The genes are TRBV11-2 and TRBJ2-7, with a weak D call TRBD1 (5 bases). With 3 bases removed from V and 6 bases from J, the gap between germline ends came to 15 bases. Germline V gene data show CDR1 as SGHAT and CDR2 as FQNNGV. The CDR3 is 14 residues long. The CDR3 bases are TGTGCCAGCAGCTTGGAAGGCAGGGCAGGCGAGCAGTACTTC. It codes for CASSLEGRAGEQYF.

A few counts support this clone. The chain recombines TRBV5-6 with TRBJ2-3, with 7 bases fitting TRBD2. CDR1 and CDR2 (germline): SGHDT, YYEEEE. The CDR3 sequence is 16 residues long. V was clipped by 3 bases and J by 1 base; unmatched bases: 8. Here the CDR3 DNA reads TGTGCCAGCAGCTGGGCGGCTAGCGGTGGCACAGATACGCAGTATTTT. As protein: CASSWAASGGTDTQYF. Full variable domain (rest looked up from reference TRBV5-6 and TRBJ2-3): DAGVTQSPTHLIKTRGQQVTLRCSPKSGHDTVSWYQQALGQGPQFIFQYYEEEERQRGNFPDRFSGHQFPNYSSELNVNALLLGDSALYLCASSWAASGGTDTQYFGPGTRLTVL.

This clone has more than one count but fewer than ten. The rearrangement joins TRBV11-2 to TRBJ1-1, with a possible D match to TRBD1 (5 bases). Germline V gene lookup returns CDR1 SGHAT and CDR2 FQNNGV. The V end was cut by 6 bases, the J end by 4 bases, with 12 bases between. The CDR3 extends over 13 amino acids. Written as DNA, the CDR3 is TGTGCCAGCAGGCCGACGGGGGGCACTGAAGCTTTCTTT. This gives the protein CASRPTGGTEAFF.

This clone was seen a handful of times. The rearrangement uses TRBV13 and TRBJ2-5, with D tentatively TRBD1 (5 bases). V was shortened by 5 bases and J by 1 base, with 11 bases between the two germline ends. CDR3 length: 14 residues. In germline, CDR1 is PRHDT, CDR2 FYEKMQ (reference sequence). The CDR3 is CASSLQTVQETQYF. The CDR3 DNA sequence: TGTGCCAGCAGCCTTCAGACAGTCCAAGAGACCCAGTACTTC.

The chain links TRBV7-8 to TRBJ1-3; D is unresolved. Germline values: CDR1 SGHVS, CDR2 FQNEAQ. The germline V and J ends were trimmed by 5 bases and 0 bases, with 20 bases remaining between them. CDR3 length: 18 residues. The CDR3 nucleotides are TGTGCCAGCAGCCCGGAATCCTCCTTATTAGGCTCTGGAAACACCATATATTTT. Amino acid sequence: CASSPESSLLGSGNTIYF.

This clone was picked up a small number of times. This chain joins TRBV10-3 and TRBJ2-7, with D maybe TRBD1 (6 bases). The CDR3 loop spans 13 amino acids. V dropped 6 bases and J dropped 1 base, with 10 bases sitting between them. From germline, CDR1 is ENHRY and CDR2 SYGVKD. For the CDR3, the DNA is TGTGCCATCAGGACGACAGGATCCTACGAGCAGTACTTC. Translating it yields CAIRTTGSYEQYF.

The genes are TRBV15 and TRBJ2-3, with TRBD2 matching over 8 bases. The germline CDR1 and CDR2 sequences are LNHNV and YYDKDF (reference sequence). This CDR3 comprises 15 residues. The V gene end was trimmed by 3 bases and the J gene end by 5 bases; junction bases not matched to a gene: 7. CDR3 protein: CATSRGSGAQDTQYF. The CDR3 DNA reads TGTGCCACCAGCAGGGGTAGCGGGGCCCAAGATACGCAGTATTTT.

V is TRBV9 and J is TRBJ2-7; 7 bases are a match to TRBD1. Germline V gives CDR1 SGDLS, CDR2 YYNGEE. This CDR3 is 15 amino acids long. J was trimmed by 3 bases and V by 6 bases; bases with no gene match: 12. CDR3 loop: CASTPGGYDFYEQYF. The CDR3 bases are TGTGCCAGCACCCCAGGGGGTTATGACTTCTACGAGCAGTACTTC.

This clone was counted a few times. This chain links TRBV9 with TRBJ2-3; perhaps D is TRBD1 or TRBD2 (6 bases each). V was cut by 0 bases and J by 1 base, with 9 bases left in between. Germline assignment: CDR1 SGDLS and CDR2 YYNGEE. CDR3 size: 15 residues. CDR3 residues: CASSVEGGRTDTQYF. CDR3 coding DNA: TGTGCCAGCAGCGTAGAAGGGGGGCGCACAGATACGCAGTATTTT. Supplemented by reference TRBV9 and TRBJ2-3, the full variable domain reads DSGVTQTPKHLITATGQRVTLRCSPRSGDLSVYWYQQSLDQGLQFLIQYYNGEERAKGNILERFSAQQFPDLHSELNLSSLELGDSALYFCASSVEGGRTDTQYFGPGTRLTVL.

The V call is TRBV30, the J call TRBJ1-1; 7 positions match TRBD1. Germline V gives CDR1 GTSNPN, CDR2 SVGIG (reference sequence). V was clipped by 0 bases and J by 4 bases; unmatched bases: 5. The CDR3 sequence is 14 residues long. The CDR3 region has the DNA TGTGCCTGGAGTGTACAGGGGATTGGCACTGAAGCTTTCTTT. Translation: CAWSVQGIGTEAFF.

The rearrangement uses TRBV7-3 and TRBJ1-6, with D tentatively TRBD1 (5 bases). The CDR3 is 15 residues long. CDR1 is SGHTA, CDR2 FQGTGA, per germline. Trimming pared 2 bases from V and 7 bases from J, leaving 12 bases between. CDR3 amino acids: CASSLRAGSNSPLHF. In DNA form, the CDR3 reads TGTGCCAGCAGCTTACGGGCAGGGTCCAATTCACCCCTCCACTTT.

The rearrangement joins TRBV29-1 to TRBJ1-5; tentatively, D is TRBD1 (6 bases). Trimming cost V 4 bases and J 7 bases, with 14 bases left between them. CDR3 length: 13 residues. The germline V gene encodes CDR1 SQVTM and CDR2 ANQGSEA. In nucleotides, the CDR3 is TGCAGCGTTGTACAGGGCGGCGGACAGCCCCAGCATTTT. It specifies CSVVQGGGQPQHF.